The source of this T cell receptor beta chain is a study of CD8+ T cells in alopecia areata. This clone turned up a few times. In alopecia areata patients, both lesional scalp punch biopsies and peripheral blood were collected. Investigators sorted PBMCs to obtain both CD4+ and CD8+ T cells. RNA was isolated and reverse transcribed to cDNA, the sequencing template. Repertoires were generated with immunoSEQ multiplex PCR, while TCRdb's copy carries only in-frame clones and drops some. Seen here are 160,000 or so clones, around 55% observed once, and the top ten hold roughly a fifth. With 6 bases removed from V and 7 bases from J, the gap between germline ends came to 18 bases. The length of the CDR3 is 15 residues. CDR1 and CDR2 from the germline V gene are LNHNV and YYDKDF (reference sequence).

The input for sequencing was CD8+ T cells sorted from blood, taken at week 0. J is TRBJ1-4 and V is TRBV15, with D maybe TRBD1 (5 bases). The TCR comes from a human donor with alopecia areata. The CDR3 DNA sequence: TGTGCCACCAGGAGGGGAAGGGATAGAGGTGAAAAACTGTTTTTT. Translating gives CATRRGRDRGEKLFF.